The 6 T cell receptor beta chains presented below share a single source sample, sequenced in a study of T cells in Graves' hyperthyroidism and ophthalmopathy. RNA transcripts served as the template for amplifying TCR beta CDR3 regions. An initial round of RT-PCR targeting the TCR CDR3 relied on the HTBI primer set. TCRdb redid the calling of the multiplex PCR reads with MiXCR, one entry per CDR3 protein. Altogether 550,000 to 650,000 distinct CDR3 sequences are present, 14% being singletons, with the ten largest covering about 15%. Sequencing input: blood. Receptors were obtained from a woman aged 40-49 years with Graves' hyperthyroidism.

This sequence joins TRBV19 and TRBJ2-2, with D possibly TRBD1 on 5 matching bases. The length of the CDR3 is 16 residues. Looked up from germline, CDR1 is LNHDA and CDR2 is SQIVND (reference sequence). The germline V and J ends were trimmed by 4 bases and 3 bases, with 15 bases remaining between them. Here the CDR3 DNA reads TGTGCCAGTAGTAGGTGGGGCTGGACGGACACCGGGGAGCTGTTTTTT. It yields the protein CASSRWGWTDTGELFF.

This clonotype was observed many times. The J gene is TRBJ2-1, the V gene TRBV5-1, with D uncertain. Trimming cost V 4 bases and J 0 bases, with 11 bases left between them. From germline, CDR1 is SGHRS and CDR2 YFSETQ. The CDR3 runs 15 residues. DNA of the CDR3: TGCGCCAGCAGCCGAAGCGAAAGCTCCTACAATGAGCAGTTCTTC. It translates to CASSRSESSYNEQFF.

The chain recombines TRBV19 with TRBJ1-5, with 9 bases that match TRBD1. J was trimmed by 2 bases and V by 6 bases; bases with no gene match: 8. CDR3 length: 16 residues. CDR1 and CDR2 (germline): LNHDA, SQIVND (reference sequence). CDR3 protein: CASRGGQGPGNQPQHF. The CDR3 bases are TGTGCCAGTAGGGGGGGACAGGGACCCGGCAATCAGCCCCAGCATTTT. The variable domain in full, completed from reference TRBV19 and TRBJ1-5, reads DGGITQSPKYLFRKEGQNVTLSCEQNLNHDAMYWYRQDPGQGLRLIYYSQIVNDFQKGDIAEGYSVSREKKESFPLTVTSAQKNPTAFYLCASRGGQGPGNQPQHFGDGTRLSIL.

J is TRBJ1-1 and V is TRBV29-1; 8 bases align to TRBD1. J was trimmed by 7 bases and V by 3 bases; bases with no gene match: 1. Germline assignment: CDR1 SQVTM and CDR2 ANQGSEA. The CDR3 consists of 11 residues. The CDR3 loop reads CSVDRGLEAFF. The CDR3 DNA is TGCAGCGTTGACAGGGGGCTTGAAGCTTTCTTT.

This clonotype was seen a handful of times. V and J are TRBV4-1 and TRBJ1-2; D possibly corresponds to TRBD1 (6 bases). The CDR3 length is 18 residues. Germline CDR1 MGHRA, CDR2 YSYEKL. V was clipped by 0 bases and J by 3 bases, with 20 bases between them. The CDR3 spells CASSQEWPGENVDYGYTF. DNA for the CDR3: TGCGCCAGCAGCCAAGAGTGGCCAGGGGAGAATGTCGACTATGGCTACACCTTC.

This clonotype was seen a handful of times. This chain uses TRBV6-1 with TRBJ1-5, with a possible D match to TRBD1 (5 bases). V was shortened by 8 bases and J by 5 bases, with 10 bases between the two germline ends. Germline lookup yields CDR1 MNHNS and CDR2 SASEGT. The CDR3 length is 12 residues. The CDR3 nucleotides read TGTGCCAGCTGGAGGGGAGATCAGCCCCAGCATTTT. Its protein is CASWRGDQPQHF.